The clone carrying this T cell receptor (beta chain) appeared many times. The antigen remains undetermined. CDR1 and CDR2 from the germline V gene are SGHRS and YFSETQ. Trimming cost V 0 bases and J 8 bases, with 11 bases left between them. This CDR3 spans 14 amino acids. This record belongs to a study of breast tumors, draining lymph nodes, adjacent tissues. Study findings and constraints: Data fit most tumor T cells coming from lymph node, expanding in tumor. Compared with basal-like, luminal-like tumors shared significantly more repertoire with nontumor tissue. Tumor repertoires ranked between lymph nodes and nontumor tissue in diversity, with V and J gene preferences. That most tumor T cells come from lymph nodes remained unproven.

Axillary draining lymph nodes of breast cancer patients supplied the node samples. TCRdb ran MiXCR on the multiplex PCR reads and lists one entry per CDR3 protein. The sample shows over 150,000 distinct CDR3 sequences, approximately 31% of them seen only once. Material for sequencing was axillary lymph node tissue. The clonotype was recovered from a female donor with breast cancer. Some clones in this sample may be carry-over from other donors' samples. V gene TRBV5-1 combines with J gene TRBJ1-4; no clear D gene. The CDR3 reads CASSLGAAGEKLFF. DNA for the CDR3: TGCGCCAGCAGCTTGGGAGCGGCGGGGGAAAAACTGTTTTTT.